The rows below give T cell receptor beta chains drawn from one sample of a study of blood T cell repertoires in COVID-19. The method was immunoSEQ multiplex PCR; TCRdb's version includes in-frame clones alone and lacks a portion of them. In the table there are 180,000 or so clones, 89% of which are singletons. The sequencing input was PBMCs or T cells enriched from blood (not recorded which). The source is a woman between 18 and 30 years old who had recovered from COVID-19. Both conserved end residues are part of each CDR3.

v_gene: TRBV20-1
j_gene: TRBJ2-5
CDR3aa: CSAHHGETQYF

v_gene: TRBV4-1
j_gene: TRBJ1-4
CDR3aa: CASSQDPPGGLATNEKLFF

v_gene: TRBV7-9
j_gene: TRBJ2-2
CDR3aa: CARTGTGVDGELFF

v_gene: TRBV6-5
j_gene: TRBJ2-7
CDR3aa: CASSYSRQGAYEQYF

v_gene: TRBV5-5
j_gene: TRBJ2-3
CDR3aa: CASSYRTGLSTDTQYF

v_gene: TRBV21-1
j_gene: TRBJ2-2
CDR3aa: CASSKAQREGRTGELFF

v_gene: TRBV12-2
j_gene: TRBJ2-7
CDR3aa: CAGERYEQYF

v_gene: TRBV6-5
j_gene: TRBJ2-3
CDR3aa: CASSRARTDTQYF

v_gene: TRBV6-6
j_gene: TRBJ1-6
CDR3aa: CASSYGPGDSPLHF

v_gene: TRBV3-1/TRBV3-2
j_gene: TRBJ2-1
CDR3aa: CASSPGYNEQFF

v_gene: TRBV4-3
j_gene: TRBJ2-7
CDR3aa: CASSQDDTMVEQYF

v_gene: TRBV25-1
j_gene: TRBJ2-3
CDR3aa: CASSDSRAADTQYF

v_gene: TRBV4-1
j_gene: TRBJ1-1
CDR3aa: CASSQEMWPGTGKNTEAFF

v_gene: TRBV5-6
j_gene: TRBJ1-1
CDR3aa: CASSTGQAATEAFF

v_gene: TRBV21-1
j_gene: TRBJ2-2
CDR3aa: CASSPDRDRGGGELFF

v_gene: TRBV4-1
j_gene: TRBJ1-5
CDR3aa: CASSQYSGQSNQPQHF

v_gene: TRBV5-1
j_gene: TRBJ2-1
CDR3aa: CASSLAGTSGSYNEQFF

v_gene: TRBV10-3
j_gene: TRBJ2-3
CDR3aa: CAISGTSGSKTDTQYF

v_gene: TRBV2
j_gene: TRBJ1-4
CDR3aa: CASMGQKGEKLFF

v_gene: TRBV10-3
j_gene: TRBJ2-7
CDR3aa: CAISESRGRGTYEQYF

v_gene: TRBV5-1
j_gene: TRBJ2-1
CDR3aa: CASSSGLGDEQFF

v_gene: TRBV7-3
j_gene: TRBJ1-6
CDR3aa: CASSLGQGWSPLHF

v_gene: TRBV5-4
j_gene: TRBJ2-4
CDR3aa: CASSPRQGWSTIQYF

v_gene: TRBV5-6
j_gene: TRBJ2-3
CDR3aa: CASSYAGDWSTDTQYF

v_gene: TRBV6-6
j_gene: TRBJ2-1
CDR3aa: CASSRSGTSNEQFF

v_gene: TRBV7-8
j_gene: TRBJ1-1
CDR3aa: CASSLGATWSGAEAFF

v_gene: TRBV6-1
j_gene: TRBJ2-1
CDR3aa: CASSEGGTGGLDEQFF

v_gene: TRBV7-8
j_gene: TRBJ2-5
CDR3aa: CASRQLFPPGGRAWGQETQYF

v_gene: TRBV3-1/TRBV3-2
j_gene: TRBJ2-7
CDR3aa: CASSQDLGQGGEQYF

v_gene: TRBV10-2
j_gene: TRBJ2-3
CDR3aa: CASSESERDTQYF

v_gene: TRBV6-5
j_gene: TRBJ1-2
CDR3aa: CASSFGGSGQGYTF

v_gene: TRBV4-3
j_gene: TRBJ1-4
CDR3aa: CASSQERQLGEKLFF

v_gene: TRBV7-9
j_gene: TRBJ1-5
CDR3aa: CASSPAGQPQHF